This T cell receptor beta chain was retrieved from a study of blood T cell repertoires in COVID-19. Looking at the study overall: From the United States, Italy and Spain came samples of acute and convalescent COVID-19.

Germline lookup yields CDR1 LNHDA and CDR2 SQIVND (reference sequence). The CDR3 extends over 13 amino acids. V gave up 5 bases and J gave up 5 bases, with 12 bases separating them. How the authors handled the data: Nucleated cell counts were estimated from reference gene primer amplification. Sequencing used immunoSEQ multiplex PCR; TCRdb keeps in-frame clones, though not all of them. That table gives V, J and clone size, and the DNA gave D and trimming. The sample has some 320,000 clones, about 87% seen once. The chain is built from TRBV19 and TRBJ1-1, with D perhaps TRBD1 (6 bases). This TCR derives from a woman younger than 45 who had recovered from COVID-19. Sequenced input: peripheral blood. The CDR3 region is CASSPQGGTEAFF. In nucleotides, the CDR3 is TGTGCCAGTAGTCCACAGGGTGGGACTGAAGCTTTCTTT. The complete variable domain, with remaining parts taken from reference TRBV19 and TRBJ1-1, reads DGGITQSPKYLFRKEGQNVTLSCEQNLNHDAMYWYRQDPGQGLRLIYYSQIVNDFQKGDIAEGYSVSREKKESFPLTVTSAQKNPTAFYLCASSPQGGTEAFFGQGTRLTVV.